This T cell receptor beta chain appears in the sequencing data of a study of CD8+CD57+ T cells in acquired aplastic anemia. Study summary: Sorted CD4+ and CD8+ cells gave an average of 3.2 ug of DNA. Study findings and constraints: Patients and controls were not found to differ significantly in CD8+ Simpson's diversity.

Germline lookup yields CDR1 SEHNR and CDR2 FQNEAQ (reference sequence). The CDR3 loop spans 15 amino acids. Trimming at V came to 1 base and at J to 10 bases, leaving 13 bases not matched to a gene. Researchers used genomic DNA as the template to profile TCR beta VDJ and CDR3. TCRdb passed the reads through MiXCR, listing each CDR3 protein once. The table lists 200,000 to 250,000 distinct CDR3 sequences, roughly 50% of them singletons. A note on this clonotype: What it binds is unknown. A read error may be the cause here, since a much bigger clone is one base away.

An expansion of CD8+CD57+ cells by flow cytometry had been shown in patients chosen for sequencing. Severe acquired aplastic anemia affected all patients. The specimen was sorted CD4+, CD8+, or CD8+CD57+ T cells (not recorded which) from PBMCs. V gene TRBV7-9 combines with J gene TRBJ2-7; TRBD2 agrees at 7 bases. The sequence was collected from a human donor with aplastic anemia. CDR3 bases: TGTGCCAGCAGCTTAGATGGAGGACTAGGAGGGGCCCAGTACTTC. Encoded protein: CASSLDGGLGGAQYF.